Below are 27 T cell receptor beta chains sequenced from a single sample in a study of identical twins. Each CDR3 protein is one row after TCRdb ran MiXCR on the 5' RACE reads. This table has some 1,700,000 distinct CDR3 sequences, under 35% appearing once. Input material: cord blood. The source is a newborn girl in good health.

J is TRBJ2-1 and V is TRBV11-2; D not certain. The CDR3 runs 15 residues. Deletions cut 1 base from V and 7 bases from J, with 14 bases between. Germline loops: CDR1 SGHAT, CDR2 FQNNGV. CDR3 in DNA: TGTGCCAGCAGCTTAGGGGGTGGCTTTACTAATGAGCAGTTCTTC. Translated, it gives CASSLGGGFTNEQFF.

This clonotype appeared a few times. V is TRBV20-1 and J is TRBJ2-3; 8 bases are shared with TRBD2. After removal of 1 base from V and 2 bases from J, the junction contained 5 bases not matched to a gene. CDR1 is DFQATT and CDR2 is SNEGSKA in the germline V gene (reference sequence). The CDR3 has 15 amino acids. The CDR3 loop reads CSARGGSGTTDTQYF. DNA of the CDR3: TGCAGTGCTAGAGGAGGTAGCGGGACCACAGATACGCAGTATTTT.

This clonotype was detected ten times or more. V is TRBV5-1 and J is TRBJ2-3, with D unclear. The CDR3 runs to 13 residues. Germline V CDR1 and CDR2: SGHRS, YFSETQ. Trimming took 6 bases from V and 4 from J, leaving 12 bases between them. CDR3 DNA: TGCGCCAGCAAGGTCCCCTCCGCAGATACGCAGTATTTT. Its translation is CASKVPSADTQYF.

For the CDR3, the DNA is TGTGCCAGCAGCCTCAGGGGACAGGGCCTCTACAATGAGCAGTTCTTC. Its translation is CASSLRGQGLYNEQFF. The V call is TRBV7-9, the J call TRBJ2-1; 9 bases line up with TRBD1. Per germline, CDR1 SEHNR and CDR2 FQNEAQ (reference sequence). V gave up 5 bases and J gave up 3 bases; unmatched junction bases: 8. The CDR3 is 16 residues long.

Only a few counts were recorded for this clonotype. The J gene is TRBJ2-3, the V gene TRBV4-1; maybe TRBD1 (6 bases). V shed 2 bases and J shed 2 bases, with 14 bases lying between them. CDR3 length equals 16 residues. Germline CDR1 MGHRA, CDR2 YSYEKL. CDR3 amino acids: CASSQLGTPFTDTQYF. The CDR3 DNA follows: TGCGCCAGCAGCCAACTTGGGACACCTTTCACAGATACGCAGTATTTT.

This chain joins TRBV4-2 and TRBJ1-1; 8 positions match TRBD1. The CDR3 has 13 residues. J was trimmed by 7 bases and V by 5 bases; bases with no gene match: 6. CDR1 and CDR2 (germline): LGHNA, YNFKEQ. CDR3 sequence (DNA): TGTGCCAGCAGCACCAGGGGGCTTGATGAAGCTTTCTTT. It translates to CASSTRGLDEAFF.

The chain combines TRBV6-1 with TRBJ2-1, with 9 bases aligning to TRBD2. The CDR3 length is 14 residues. Trimming cost V 7 bases and J 7 bases; bases outside gene matches: 8. Germline V gene data show CDR1 as MNHNS and CDR2 as SASEGT. This CDR3 is CASTWRGGVNEQFF. Here the CDR3 DNA reads TGTGCCAGCACGTGGCGGGGGGGTGTGAATGAGCAGTTCTTC.

This clonotype has just a few counts. The chain combines TRBV28 with TRBJ2-3; possibly TRBD1 for D (6 bases). The CDR3 is made up of 14 amino acids. The V end was cut by 6 bases, the J end by 6 bases, with 16 bases between. The germline V gene encodes CDR1 MDHEN and CDR2 SYDVKM. CDR3 amino acids: CASSSLGGSDTQYF. CDR3 DNA sequence: TGTGCCAGCAGCTCTTTAGGGGGATCGGATACGCAGTATTTT. The complete variable domain, with remaining parts taken from reference TRBV28 and TRBJ2-3, reads DVKVTQSSRYLVKRTGEKVFLECVQDMDHENMFWYRQDPGLGLRLIYFSYDVKMKEKGDIPEGYSVSREKKERFSLILESASTNQTSMYLCASSSLGGSDTQYFGPGTRLTVL.

This clonotype was seen ten or more times. The J gene is TRBJ2-7, the V gene TRBV28; no definite D call. Germline lookup yields CDR1 MDHEN and CDR2 SYDVKM. CDR3 length: 13 amino acids. V lost 3 bases and J 10 bases, leaving 16 bases between the germline ends. The CDR3 bases are TGTGCCAGCAGTTTGGGCACACCTCTTTCCCAGTACTTC. The encoded protein is CASSLGTPLSQYF.

As for this clonotype: With a much larger clone just one base away, this may be a read error. The V call is TRBV5-6, the J call TRBJ2-7; TRBD2 is a possible D gene (7 bases). The CDR3 covers 16 residues. Trimming took 5 bases from V and 7 from J, leaving 25 bases between them. Per germline, CDR1 SGHDT and CDR2 YYEEEE. CDR3 region: CASSREGGGSYNEQYF. CDR3 bases: TGTGCCAGCAGTCGTGAAGGGGGGGGCTCCTACAATGAGCAGTACTTC.

The chain employs TRBV13 and TRBJ2-1, with TRBD2 matching 7 bases. J gave up 5 bases and V 5 bases, and 24 bases lay outside the gene matches. Germline CDR1 PRHDT, CDR2 FYEKMQ (reference sequence). The CDR3 has 20 amino acids. The CDR3 sequence is CASSPRTRFHLVSSNNEQFF. The CDR3 region has the DNA TGTGCCAGCAGCCCGCGGACTAGATTCCACCTTGTATCGAGCAACAATGAGCAGTTCTTC. The entire variable domain, with the rest obtained from reference TRBV13 and TRBJ2-1, is as follows: AAGVIQSPRHLIKEKRETATLKCYPIPRHDTVYWYQQGPGQDPQFLISFYEKMQSDKGSIPDRFSAQQFSDYHSELNMSSLELGDSALYFCASSPRTRFHLVSSNNEQFFGPGTRLTVL.

The gene calls are TRBV5-1 and TRBJ1-4; a possible D gene is TRBD1 (5 bases). The CDR3 runs to 15 residues. Trimming left V 0 bases short and J 8 bases short, with 14 bases between. The germline CDR1 and CDR2 sequences are SGHRS and YFSETQ. The CDR3 nucleotides read TGCGCCAGCAGCTTGGCCTGGCAGGGACGGGAAAAACTGTTTTTT. Amino acid sequence: CASSLAWQGREKLFF.

The chain is built from TRBV20-1 and TRBJ2-2; 7 bases are shared with TRBD2. The CDR3 extends over 14 amino acids. Germline V lookup: CDR1 DFQATT, CDR2 SNEGSKA (reference sequence). Trimming removed 2 bases from V and 7 bases from J; junction bases left unmatched: 7. The CDR3 sequence: CSARRAGERGELFF. The CDR3 nucleotides read TGCAGTGCTAGAAGGGCGGGAGAGCGCGGGGAGCTGTTTTTT.

J is TRBJ1-2 and V is TRBV6-5; 7 nucleotides line up with TRBD1. Germline lookup yields CDR1 MNHEY and CDR2 SVGAGI. J lost 8 bases, V lost 8 bases, and 8 bases had no gene match. There are 12 residues in the CDR3. DNA for the CDR3: TGTGCCAGCCGCAGGGGGTTAAGGGGCTACACCTTC. It translates to CASRRGLRGYTF.

This clonotype has only a few counts. This sequence joins TRBV5-1 and TRBJ2-1; 11 bases match TRBD2. The closer fit of TRBJ2-7 to the DNA end suggests the J call may be wrong. The CDR3 is 19 residues long. Germline V lookup: CDR1 SGHRS, CDR2 YFSETQ. CDR3 in DNA: TGCGCCAGCAGCTTGAAGGCTAGCGGGAGGTTAGGCTCCTACAATGAGCAGTACTTC. It specifies CASSLKASGRLGSYNEQYF.

This rearrangement joins TRBV10-3 to TRBJ2-1; 10 nucleotides match TRBD2. Germline V gene lookup returns CDR1 ENHRY and CDR2 SYGVKD. V was clipped by 4 bases and J by 11 bases; unmatched bases: 8. This CDR3 spans 14 amino acids. Here the CDR3 reads CAISASLAGDQQFF. CDR3 nucleotide sequence: TGTGCCATCAGTGCCAGTCTAGCGGGAGATCAGCAGTTCTTC.

This chain links TRBV5-1 with TRBJ1-1; tentatively, D is TRBD1 (5 bases). This CDR3 is built from 16 residues. Germline V CDR1 and CDR2: SGHRS, YFSETQ. With 0 bases removed from V and 5 bases from J, the gap between germline ends came to 17 bases. The CDR3 nucleotides read TGCGCCAGCAGCTTGGCCAGTAGCGGGGGGAAGACTGAAGCTTTCTTT. It is translated as CASSLASSGGKTEAFF.

This clonotype was counted between two and nine times. Given a much more abundant clone one base away, this may be a read error. The rearrangement joins TRBV4-2 to TRBJ2-7; 10 nucleotides match TRBD2. The ends lost 1 base at V and 7 bases at J; junction bases unmatched: 7. The germline gives CDR1 LGHNA, CDR2 YNFKEQ. The CDR3 contains 15 residues. Written as DNA, the CDR3 is TGTGCCAGCAGCCAAGGGACTAGCGGCTACAATGAGCAGTACTTC. As protein: CASSQGTSGYNEQYF.

This clonotype was recorded a few times. V gene TRBV3-1 combines with J gene TRBJ2-3; 10 nucleotides line up with TRBD2. The CDR3 spans 16 residues. Germline CDR1 and CDR2: LGHDT and YNNKEL (reference sequence). With V trimmed by 4 bases and J by 6 bases, 10 bases remained unmatched. CDR3 amino acids: CASSRGLADYGDTQYF. The CDR3 DNA follows: TGTGCCAGCAGCCGAGGACTAGCGGACTACGGGGATACGCAGTATTTT.

This clonotype showed up just a few times. The chain uses TRBV20-1 and TRBJ1-4; D is possibly TRBD1 (5 bases). Germline lookup yields CDR1 DFQATT and CDR2 SNEGSKA (reference sequence). Trimming left V 3 bases short and J 5 bases short, with 10 bases between. The CDR3 sequence is 13 residues long. The CDR3 is CSASGRTNEKLFF. CDR3 sequence (DNA): TGCAGTGCTAGTGGGCGGACAAATGAAAAACTGTTTTTT.

Here the CDR3 DNA reads TGTGCCAGCAGAACCGGGTTCAACACCGGGGAGCTGTTTTTT. This codes for CASRTGFNTGELFF. The rearrangement links TRBV2 to TRBJ2-2; D not certain. This CDR3 contains 14 residues. Germline V gives CDR1 SNHLY, CDR2 FYNNEI. With 6 bases removed from V and 2 bases from J, the gap between germline ends came to 10 bases.

In regard to this clonotype: A much bigger clone sits one base away, suggesting this may be a read error. The chain employs TRBV5-1 and TRBJ2-1; 9 nucleotides match TRBD1. The CDR3 contains 13 residues. The junction had 1 base not matched to a gene; V was cut back by 1 base and J by 8 bases. From germline, CDR1 is SGHRS and CDR2 YFSETQ. CDR3 nucleotides: TGCGCCAGCAGCTTGACAGGGGGCGATGAGCAGTTCTTC. As protein: CASSLTGGDEQFF.

This clonotype was counted a few times. V usage is TRBV3-1 and J usage is TRBJ2-1, with 11 bases identical to TRBD2. V trimming: 5 bases; J trimming: 5 bases; junction bases outside the gene matches: 5. The CDR3 is 15 amino acids. Germline V gives CDR1 LGHDT, CDR2 YNNKEL (reference sequence). CDR3 nucleotide sequence: TGTGCCAGCAGCTCACTAGCGGGAGTGCACAATGAGCAGTTCTTC. Amino acids: CASSSLAGVHNEQFF.

This chain connects TRBV13 to TRBJ2-1, with no clear D. This CDR3 has 14 amino acids. The germline gives CDR1 PRHDT, CDR2 FYEKMQ (reference sequence). The V and J ends lost 7 bases and 10 bases respectively, with 20 bases between them. CDR3 region: CASTSLGYSYEQFF. In nucleotides, the CDR3 is TGTGCCAGCACCAGCCTAGGGTACTCCTACGAGCAGTTCTTC.

This clonotype was detected only once. The chain uses TRBV6-1 and TRBJ2-3; 9 bases agree with TRBD2. There are 17 residues in the CDR3. The germline gives CDR1 MNHNS, CDR2 SASEGT. V lost 6 bases, J lost 5 bases, and 15 bases stayed unmatched. The DNA of the CDR3 is TGTGCCAGCAGAATCCCTAGCGGGACCCGATGGGGAGATACGCAGTATTTT. Residues: CASRIPSGTRWGDTQYF.

The chain employs TRBV6-6 and TRBJ1-5, with TRBD1 as a possible D gene (6 bases). The CDR3 sequence is 16 residues long. V was trimmed by 2 bases and J by 2 bases, leaving 13 bases between them. The germline gives CDR1 MNHNY, CDR2 SVGAGI (reference sequence). This chain's CDR3 is CASSYGGQRGNQPQHF. In DNA, the CDR3 is TGTGCCAGCAGTTACGGGGGACAAAGAGGCAATCAGCCCCAGCATTTT.

Points on this clonotype: Sequence at one end of the junction differs from germline and may be a read error. The V and J genes are TRBV2 and TRBJ2-1; the D call may be TRBD1 or TRBD2 (6 bases each). Looked up from germline, CDR1 is SNHLY and CDR2 is FYNNEI. This CDR3 region has 13 residues. CDR3 coding DNA: TGCGCCAGCGGAGGGGGTTGGGGAAATGAGCAGTTCTTC. Its protein is CASGGGWGNEQFF.